The rows below give T cell receptor beta chains drawn from one sample of a study of radiation and T cells in renal cell carcinoma. Sequencing used immunoSEQ multiplex PCR; TCRdb keeps in-frame clones, though not all of them. The data hold 100,000 to 150,000 clones, with around 84% observed a single time. Sequencing was performed on blood, taken from a patient whose treatment included radiotherapy and nephrectomy. The receptors here all came from a woman in her sixties or seventies with renal cell carcinoma. Each CDR3 is given with its conserved first and last residue.

TRBV18	15	TRBJ2-2	CASSPAGTVAGELFF
TRBV11-2	13	TRBJ1-2	CASSLQTDYGYTF
TRBV19	15	TRBJ2-2	CASALWEGNTGELFF
TRBV27	13	TRBJ2-3	CASSFPSTDTQYF
TRBV6-5	16	TRBJ1-1	CASSYSPGGSNTEAFF
TRBV2	12	TRBJ1-5	CASSEIGQPQHF
TRBV6-1	13	TRBJ1-1	CASAARADTEAFF
TRBV6-5	16	TRBJ1-1	CASSYAGGGLNTEAFF
TRBV9	14	TRBJ1-2	CASSTGQGFFGYTF
TRBV7-9	12	TRBJ1-1	CASSLGGPEAFF
TRBV7-9	16	TRBJ2-1	CASSLGGTGLYNEQFF
TRBV2	12	TRBJ2-5	CASSREEETQYF
TRBV6-6	12	TRBJ2-5	CASQVLGETQYF
TRBV9	14	TRBJ2-5	CASSVGGGARTQYF
TRBV15	15	TRBJ2-1	CATSRELGGSNEQFF
TRBV30	11	TRBJ2-7	CAWGGRGEQYF
TRBV28	14	TRBJ1-2	CASRVQGTNYGYTF
TRBV28	15	TRBJ1-4	CASKSQPATNEKLFF
TRBV4-1	16	TRBJ1-3	CASSQDSLTSGNTIYF
TRBV15	16	TRBJ2-2	CATSRDIQGGTGELFF
TRBV6-1	12	TRBJ1-5	CASRLSLQPQHF
TRBV5-1	16	TRBJ2-1	CASSADSGRSYNEQFF
TRBV5-8	15	TRBJ1-5	CASSLVGQMNQPQHF
TRBV7-2	15	TRBJ2-7	CASSLAGSWTYEQYF
TRBV2	14	TRBJ2-3	CASKRGPWTDTQYF
TRBV19	13	TRBJ1-3	CASSMSSGNTIYF
TRBV19	13	TRBJ2-7	CASSSGQRYEQYF
TRBV28	14	TRBJ1-2	CASREQGANYGYTF
TRBV19	16	TRBJ1-1	CASSIRRGRYGTEAFF
TRBV5-1	13	TRBJ2-1	CASSLEGGYEQFF
TRBV6-5	15	TRBJ2-7	CASSYETGGFYEQYF
TRBV30	13	TRBJ1-1	CAWSVARGTEAFF
TRBV7-8	16	TRBJ2-7	CASSSDTSGASYEQYF
TRBV7-9	15	TRBJ2-7	CASSSATGGAYEQYF
TRBV7-2	16	TRBJ1-2	CASSPGTGEYSYGYTF
TRBV7-2	15	TRBJ1-2	CASSPPGQDNYGYTF
TRBV30	11	TRBJ2-1	CAWITYNEQFF
TRBV20-1	11	TRBJ1-4	CSARDTEKLFF
TRBV28	15	TRBJ2-7	CASSLKISGRDEQYF
TRBV30	11	TRBJ2-5	CAWNGFETQYF
TRBV6-1	15	TRBJ2-3	CASSGGSLGRDTQYF
TRBV2	15	TRBJ1-6	CASRGTDSGGSPLHF
TRBV29-1	17	TRBJ2-5	CSVDGGLAAKKRETQYF
TRBV19	17	TRBJ1-3	CASSTTLGQSSGNTIYF
TRBV4-1	15	TRBJ2-5	CASSGPGSGQETQYF